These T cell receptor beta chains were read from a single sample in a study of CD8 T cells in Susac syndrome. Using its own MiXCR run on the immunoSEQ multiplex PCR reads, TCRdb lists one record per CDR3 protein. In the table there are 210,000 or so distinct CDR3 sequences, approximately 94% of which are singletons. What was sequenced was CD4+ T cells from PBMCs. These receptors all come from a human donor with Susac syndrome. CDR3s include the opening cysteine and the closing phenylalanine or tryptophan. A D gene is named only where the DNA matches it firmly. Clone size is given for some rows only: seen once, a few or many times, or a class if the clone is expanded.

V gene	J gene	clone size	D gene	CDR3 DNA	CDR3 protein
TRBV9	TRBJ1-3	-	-	TGTGCCAGCAGCTCCGGTCTTGACGGGGACTCTGGAAACACCATATATTTT	CASSSGLDGDSGNTIYF
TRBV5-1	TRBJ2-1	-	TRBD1	TGCGCCAGCAGCGAATCAGGGGGTCCCTACAATGAGCAGTTCTTC	CASSESGGPYNEQFF
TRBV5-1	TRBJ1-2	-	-	TGCGCCAGCAGCTTGGACCTTTCTTATGGCTACACCTTC	CASSLDLSYGYTF
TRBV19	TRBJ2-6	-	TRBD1	TGTGCCAGTAGTTCACAGGGGTCTGGGGCCAACGTCCTGACTTTC	CASSSQGSGANVLTF
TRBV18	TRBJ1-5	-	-	TGTGCCAGCTCACCAGGATTCGAGACTGCTGGCAATCAGCCCCAGCATTTT	CASSPGFETAGNQPQHF
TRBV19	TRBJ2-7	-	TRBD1	TGTGCCAGTAGTATCGACAGGGGAGCCTACGAGCAGTACTTC	CASSIDRGAYEQYF
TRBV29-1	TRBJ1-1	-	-	TGCAGCGTTGCCAGGGATGGGAACACTGAAGCTTTCTTT	CSVARDGNTEAFF
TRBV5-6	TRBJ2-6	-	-	TGTGCCAGCAGCTTGGGAGTTACTGGGGTCAACGTCCTGACTTTC	CASSLGVTGVNVLTF
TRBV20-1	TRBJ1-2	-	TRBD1	TGCAGTGCTGTGGGACAGCCCTCTTATGGCTACACCTTC	CSAVGQPSYGYTF
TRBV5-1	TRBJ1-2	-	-	TGCGCCAGCAGCTTGGATTCGGGGGACGACTATGGCTACACCTTC	CASSLDSGDDYGYTF
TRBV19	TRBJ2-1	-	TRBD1	TGTGCCAGTAGTTCGACAGGGGGCCGTGAGCAGTTTTTC	CASSSTGGREQFF
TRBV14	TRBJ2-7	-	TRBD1	TGTGCCAGCAGCCGGTACATCGGACAGGGTACCTACGAGCAGTACTTC	CASSRYIGQGTYEQYF
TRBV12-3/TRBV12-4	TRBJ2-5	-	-	TGTGCCAGCCGGATGAGCGTCGGGGAGACCCAGTACTTC	CASRMSVGETQYF
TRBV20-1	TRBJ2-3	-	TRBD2	TGCAGTGCTGCCTCACTAGCGGGGCGCACAGATACGCAGTATTTT	CSAASLAGRTDTQYF
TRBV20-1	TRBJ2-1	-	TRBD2	TGCAGTGCCCTCGGACTAGCGGGCAATGAGCAGTTCTTC	CSALGLAGNEQFF
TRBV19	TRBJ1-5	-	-	TGTGCCAGTAGTATCGTCAGCCAGCCCCAGCATTTT	CASSIVSQPQHF
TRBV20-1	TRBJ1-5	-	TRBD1	TGCAGTGCTAGAGATCCCGGGACAGGGAGAAATCAGCCCCAGCATTTT	CSARDPGTGRNQPQHF
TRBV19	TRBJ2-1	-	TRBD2	TGTGCCAGTAGTATAGTACGGGGGGGATCATATGAGCAGTTCTTC	CASSIVRGGSYEQFF
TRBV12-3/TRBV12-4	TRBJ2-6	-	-	TGTGCCAGCACCTCAAGGGTTCCTGGGGCCAACGTCCTGACTTTC	CASTSRVPGANVLTF
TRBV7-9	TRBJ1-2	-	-	TGTGCCAGCAGCTTAAGTACATTCTATGGCTACACCTTC	CASSLSTFYGYTF
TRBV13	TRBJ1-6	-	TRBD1	TGTGCCAGCAGCGGGGACAGGGAGGGGAATTCACCCCTCCACTTT	CASSGDREGNSPLHF
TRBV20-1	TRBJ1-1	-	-	TGCAGTGCTAGAGATATGGGACAATCTGAAGCTTTCTTT	CSARDMGQSEAFF
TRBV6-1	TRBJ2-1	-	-	TGTGCCAGCAGTGTCACTGACCCTTTGAGCCCGTTCTTC	CASSVTDPLSPFF
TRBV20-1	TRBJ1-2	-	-	TGCAGTGCTAAACAGGGCGCTGGAGGCTACACCTTC	CSAKQGAGGYTF
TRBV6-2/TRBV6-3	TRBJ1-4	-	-	TGTGCCAGCATGGACCCGGGACCGGGTAATGAAAAACTGTTTTTT	CASMDPGPGNEKLFF
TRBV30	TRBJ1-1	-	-	TGTGCCTGGAGGAGGACGGATATGAACACTGAAGCTTTCTTT	CAWRRTDMNTEAFF
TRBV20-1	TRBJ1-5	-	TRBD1	TGCAGTGCCAGAAAACCCGGGACAGGGAGATATAGCAATCAGCCCCAGCATTTT	CSARKPGTGRYSNQPQHF
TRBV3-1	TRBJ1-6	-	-	TGTGCCAGCAGCCCCCCCACCGGGAATTCACCCCTCCACTTT	CASSPPTGNSPLHF
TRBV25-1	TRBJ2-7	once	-	TGTGCCAGCACCCCCGGCGAAAAGGACGGCTCCTACGAGCAGTACTTC	CASTPGEKDGSYEQYF
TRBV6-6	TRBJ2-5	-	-	TGTGCCAGCAGTTACGAAGCAAGGATAGGCCAAGAGACCCAGTACTTC	CASSYEARIGQETQYF
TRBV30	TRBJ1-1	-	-	TGTGCCTGGAGTGTACCCCCCGGAGGGACTGAAGCTTTCTTT	CAWSVPPGGTEAFF
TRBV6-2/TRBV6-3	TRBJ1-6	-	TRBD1	TGTGCCAGCAGTTACTGGGGGACAGCCAATTCACCCCTCCACTTT	CASSYWGTANSPLHF
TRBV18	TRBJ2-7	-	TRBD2	TGTGCCAGCTCCCGCGTTGGGGAGGGGCAGTACTTC	CASSRVGEGQYF
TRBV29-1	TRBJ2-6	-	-	TGCAGCGTTGGCTTCTCTGGGGCCAACGTCCTGACTTTC	CSVGFSGANVLTF
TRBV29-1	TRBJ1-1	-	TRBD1	TGCAGCGTTGAAACAGGGGGGAACACTGAAGCTTTCTTT	CSVETGGNTEAFF
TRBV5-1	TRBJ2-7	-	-	TGCGCCAGCAGCTTCGGCCAGGCGACCTACGAGCAGTACTTC	CASSFGQATYEQYF
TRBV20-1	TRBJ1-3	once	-	TGCAGTGCTAGTGTTGTGAACTCTGGAAACACCATATATTTT	CSASVVNSGNTIYF
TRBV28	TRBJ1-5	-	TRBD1	TGTGCCAGCAGAACCTACAGGGGTAATCAGCCCCAGCATTTT	CASRTYRGNQPQHF
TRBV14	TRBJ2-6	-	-	TGTGCCAGCAGCCAAGATGCTCTCAAAGGCAGCTACTCTGGGGCCAACGTCCTGACTTTC	CASSQDALKGSYSGANVLTF
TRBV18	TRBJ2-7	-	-	TGTGCCAGCTCACTTTCGAGGGCATCACGCTCCTACGAGCAGTACTTC	CASSLSRASRSYEQYF
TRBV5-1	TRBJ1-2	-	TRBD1	TGCGCCAGCACCACGGGACAGCGCTATGGCTACACCTTC	CASTTGQRYGYTF
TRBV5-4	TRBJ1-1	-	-	TGTGCCAGCAGCTTTCCGGGAATTTCTACTGAAGCTTTCTTT	CASSFPGISTEAFF
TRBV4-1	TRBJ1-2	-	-	TGCGCCAGGAGGAACTATGGCTACACCTTC	CARRNYGYTF